A single sample gave rise to the 17 T cell receptor beta chains below, sequenced in a study of Ad26.COV2.S vaccination and SARS-CoV-2 variants. Specified treatment: some 20 received Ad26.COV2.S at low or high dose, single or two shots; roughly 5 received placebo; per-sample allocation not given. Repertoires come from day 63 after the first vaccine or placebo injection. TCRdb's copy holds only in-frame clones and misses some; the assay was immunoSEQ multiplex PCR. This sample carries hundreds of thousands of clones, around 86% of them seen once, and the ten largest clones take 3.4%. Material: peripheral blood, obtained in a trial of Ad26.COV2.S vaccine versus placebo. The receptors here all came from a person between 18 and 60 years old who received the Ad26.COV2.S COVID-19 vaccine or a placebo.

This chain links TRBV12-3 or TRBV12-4 with TRBJ1-1; D gene unclear. V was trimmed by 9 bases and J by 10 bases, leaving 18 bases between them. The CDR3 spans 12 residues. The CDR3 sequence: CASVGTEGGAFF. The CDR3 DNA reads TGTGCCAGTGTGGGTACCGAAGGAGGAGCTTTCTTT.

The V gene is TRBV28, the J gene TRBJ2-7; 8 bases align to TRBD1. The CDR3 spans 15 residues. Trimming cost V 5 bases and J 8 bases; bases outside gene matches: 14. Germline-derived CDR1 and CDR2 are MDHEN and SYDVKM. Here the CDR3 reads CASSARQGPVTKQYF. The CDR3 DNA reads TGTGCCAGCAGTGCCAGACAGGGGCCAGTGACGAAGCAGTACTTC.

This rearrangement joins TRBV30 to TRBJ1-5, with D tentatively TRBD1 (5 bases). The CDR3 spans 14 residues. The V end lost 2 bases, the J end lost 0 bases, and 8 bases lay between the germline ends. Germline V gene data show CDR1 as GTSNPN and CDR2 as SVGIG (reference sequence). The CDR3 protein is CAWSLGVSNQPQHF. The DNA of the CDR3 is TGTGCCTGGAGTCTAGGGGTTAGCAATCAGCCCCAGCATTTT.

The chain employs TRBV18 and TRBJ1-1, with TRBD1 identical over 7 bases. The germline CDR1 and CDR2 sequences are KGHSH and LQKENI. V was pared by 6 bases and J by 1 base, with 8 bases of the junction left unmatched. CDR3 length: 15 residues. The CDR3 bases are TGTGCCAGCTCCAAACAGGGGAGTACGAACACTGAAGCTTTCTTT. Translation gives CASSKQGSTNTEAFF.

The V gene is TRBV5-4, the J gene TRBJ2-1; 8 nucleotides line up with TRBD1. Germline V gene sequence: CDR1 SGHNT, CDR2 YYREEE (reference sequence). The ends lost 7 bases at V and 8 bases at J; junction bases unmatched: 5. The CDR3 consists of 12 residues. The CDR3 spells CASQGALHEQFF. The CDR3 DNA reads TGTGCCAGCCAGGGGGCTCTTCATGAGCAGTTCTTC.

The rearrangement uses TRBV7-9 and TRBJ1-2; no clear D. CDR3 size: 16 residues. The germline V and J ends were trimmed by 5 bases and 0 bases, with 16 bases remaining between them. Germline loops: CDR1 SEHNR, CDR2 FQNEAQ (reference sequence). The CDR3 protein is CASSVPTAASNYGYTF. CDR3 DNA: TGTGCCAGCAGCGTCCCCACGGCAGCCTCTAACTATGGCTACACCTTC.

The gene calls are TRBV24-1 and TRBJ2-1, with D possibly TRBD2 on 5 matching bases. The CDR3 is 12 amino acids. Germline CDR1 KGHDR, CDR2 SFDVKD. The V and J ends lost 9 bases and 5 bases respectively, with 10 bases between them. CDR3 bases: TGTGCCACCCGAGGGTCACACAATGAGCAGTTCTTC. Translating it yields CATRGSHNEQFF.

This sequence joins TRBV6-6 and TRBJ1-1; TRBD1 might be the D (5 bases). V was clipped by 0 bases and J by 5 bases, with 10 bases between them. The CDR3 is made up of 14 amino acids. Looked up from germline, CDR1 is MNHNY and CDR2 is SVGAGI (reference sequence). The CDR3 DNA sequence: TGTGCCAGCAGTTACTCGCAGGGAAGGACTGAAGCTTTCTTT. Its protein is CASSYSQGRTEAFF.

This CDR3 reads CASSQMLIQPQHF. CDR3 in DNA: TGCGCCAGCAGCCAAATGTTGATCCAGCCCCAGCATTTT. The genes are TRBV4-1 and TRBJ1-5; D remains unclear. The CDR3 runs 13 residues. V dropped 2 bases and J dropped 7 bases, with 9 bases sitting between them. CDR1 and CDR2 (germline): MGHRA, YSYEKL.

V usage is TRBV7-9 and J usage is TRBJ2-1; D may be TRBD1 (6 bases). Germline V gene data show CDR1 as SEHNR and CDR2 as FQNEAQ (reference sequence). The CDR3 sequence is 14 residues long. The germline V and J ends were trimmed by 5 bases and 8 bases, with 16 bases remaining between them. The CDR3 region is CASSNPLQGDEQFF. CDR3 sequence (DNA): TGTGCCAGCAGCAACCCCTTACAGGGTGATGAGCAGTTCTTC.

This sequence joins TRBV20-1 and TRBJ2-3, with D tentatively TRBD1 or TRBD2 (5 bases each). Germline CDR1 DFQATT, CDR2 SNEGSKA (reference sequence). V was cut by 3 bases and J by 7 bases, with 8 bases left in between. The CDR3 spans 11 residues. The chain's CDR3 is CSASEGYTQYF. CDR3 coding DNA: TGCAGTGCTAGCGAGGGGTATACGCAGTATTTT.

This clone was detected ten times or more. The rearrangement uses TRBV3-1 (or the pseudogene TRBV3-2) and TRBJ1-3; D not resolved. The germline V and J ends were trimmed by 5 bases and 9 bases, with 20 bases remaining between them. This CDR3 comprises 15 residues. CDR1 is LGHDT, CDR2 YNNKEL, per germline (reference sequence). Written as DNA, the CDR3 is TGTGCCAGCAGCGCCCGGTACGGCGAGCGGAGCACCATATATTTT. Its translation: CASSARYGERSTIYF.

The J gene is TRBJ2-2, the V gene TRBV27; D gene ambiguous. The V end was cut by 5 bases, the J end by 1 base, with 8 bases between. The germline V gene has CDR1 MNHEY and CDR2 SMNVEV (reference sequence). This CDR3 comprises 14 residues. The CDR3 loop reads CASSLGRNTGELFF. The CDR3 DNA reads as TGTGCCAGCAGTCTCGGACGGAACACCGGGGAGCTGTTTTTT.

This clone was seen only once. Different DNA sequences within this sample yield the same CDR3. The chain combines TRBV19 with TRBJ2-3; D ambiguous. V lost 1 base to trimming and J lost 0 bases, with 5 bases between them. This CDR3 is 14 amino acids long. Germline CDR1 LNHDA, CDR2 SQIVND (reference sequence). The CDR3 loop is CASSIVSSTDTQYF. The CDR3 DNA follows: TGTGCCAGTAGTATAGTTAGTAGCACAGATACGCAGTATTTT.

The chain recombines TRBV27 with TRBJ1-2, with TRBD1 as a possible D gene (6 bases). CDR1 MNHEY and CDR2 SMNVEV come from the germline V gene (reference sequence). V gave up 4 bases and J gave up 7 bases, with 19 bases separating them. The CDR3 consists of 15 residues. In DNA, the CDR3 is TGTGCCAGCAGTTCCCGGGACATGGTTTGGTCTGGCTACACCTTC. It is translated as CASSSRDMVWSGYTF.

The chain couples TRBV13 to TRBJ2-1; TRBD1 is a possible D gene (6 bases). The CDR3 loop spans 17 amino acids. Germline assignment: CDR1 PRHDT and CDR2 FYEKMQ (reference sequence). Trimming stripped 2 bases from V and 5 bases from J, with 19 bases between. The CDR3 region has the DNA TGTGCCAGCAGCTTATTCCCCCCGAGGGACAACGACAATGAGCAGTTCTTC. Its translation: CASSLFPPRDNDNEQFF. Full variable domain (outside the CDR3, taken from reference TRBV13 and TRBJ2-1): AAGVIQSPRHLIKEKRETATLKCYPIPRHDTVYWYQQGPGQDPQFLISFYEKMQSDKGSIPDRFSAQQFSDYHSELNMSSLELGDSALYFCASSLFPPRDNDNEQFFGPGTRLTVL.

The chain couples TRBV5-6 to TRBJ1-6, with D unresolved. Germline assignment: CDR1 SGHDT and CDR2 YYEEEE. The CDR3 length is 16 residues. V lost 6 bases, J lost 5 bases, and 18 bases lay in between. The CDR3, as DNA: TGTGCCAGCACCAATGGGCCGGAAACCAATAATTCACCCCTCCACTTT. Translating gives CASTNGPETNNSPLHF.